Presented here are 14 T cell receptor beta chains from one specimen sequenced in a study of blood T cell repertoires in COVID-19. Produced via immunoSEQ multiplex PCR; TCRdb's table is partial and in-frame only. The sample gives around 260,000 clones, around four fifths of which show up once; around 4% is in the top ten. Specimen: peripheral blood. These receptors were collected from a man aged 55 to 70 with acute or convalescent COVID-19.

The chain joins TRBV6-5 to TRBJ2-3; D may be TRBD1 (5 bases). Germline values: CDR1 MNHEY, CDR2 SVGAGI. Trimming took 5 bases from V and 5 from J, leaving 17 bases between them. The CDR3 is 15 amino acids. This chain's CDR3 is CASSPQGPPQDTQYF. In DNA form, the CDR3 reads TGTGCCAGCAGTCCCCAGGGCCCTCCCCAAGATACGCAGTATTTT.

V is TRBV7-2 and J is TRBJ1-3; TRBD1 is a possible D gene (5 bases). The CDR3 is 15 amino acids. Germline CDR1 reads SGHTA; CDR2 reads FQGNSA. The V and J ends lost 2 bases and 1 base respectively, with 9 bases between them. CDR3 in DNA: TGTGCCAGCAGCTTATGGGGCGGATCTGGAAACACCATATATTTT. It is translated as CASSLWGGSGNTIYF. Complete variable domain (other parts from reference TRBV7-2 and TRBJ1-3): GAGVSQSPSNKVTEKGKDVELRCDPISGHTALYWYRQSLGQGLEFLIYFQGNSAPDKSGLPSDRFSAERTGGSVSTLTIQRTQQEDSAVYLCASSLWGGSGNTIYFGEGSWLTVV.

The chain combines TRBV10-2 with TRBJ2-2; perhaps TRBD2 as D (5 bases). Germline values: CDR1 WSHSY, CDR2 SAAADI. The CDR3 extends over 15 amino acids. The ends were cut back, 4 bases at V and 6 bases at J, with 15 bases in the middle. The CDR3: CASSGVATIAGELFF. The CDR3 DNA is TGCGCCAGCAGTGGGGTAGCGACTATCGCCGGGGAGCTGTTTTTT.

This chain connects TRBV29-1 to TRBJ2-5, with 12 positions matching TRBD2. This CDR3 is 15 amino acids long. CDR1 SQVTM and CDR2 ANQGSEA come from the germline V gene. V lost 5 bases to trimming and J lost 5 bases; unmatched junction nucleotides: 9. The CDR3 DNA reads TGCAGCGTTCGACTTCTAGCGGGAGGGCGTGAGACCCAGTACTTC. It yields the protein CSVRLLAGGRETQYF.

The V and J genes are TRBV20-1 and TRBJ2-5; D uncertain. The CDR3 has 11 residues. The V gene lost 5 bases and the J gene lost 5 bases, with 9 bases spanning the gap. CDR1 and CDR2 from the germline V gene are DFQATT and SNEGSKA (reference sequence). CDR3: CSAGRMETQYF. The CDR3 DNA is TGCAGTGCTGGCCGCATGGAGACCCAGTACTTC.

The chain couples TRBV28 to TRBJ2-6, with 8 positions matching TRBD1. J lost 0 bases, V lost 10 bases, and 8 bases had no gene match. CDR1 and CDR2 from the germline V gene are MDHEN and SYDVKM. This CDR3 has 16 residues. CDR3 sequence (DNA): TGTGCCACCTCCTACAGGGGGAACTCTGGGGCCAACGTCCTGACTTTC. It encodes CATSYRGNSGANVLTF.

V usage is TRBV5-6 and J usage is TRBJ1-2, with 9 bases identical to TRBD1. Trimming took 1 base from V and 3 from J; bases not matched to a gene: 4. Germline CDR1 SGHDT, CDR2 YYEEEE. The CDR3 extends over 15 amino acids. The CDR3 DNA sequence: TGTGCCAGCAGCTTGTCGACAGGGGGTTACTATGGCTACACCTTC. Its protein product is CASSLSTGGYYGYTF.

The chain has TRBV7-9 and TRBJ1-3; the D is unclear. Germline lookup yields CDR1 SEHNR and CDR2 FQNEAQ (reference sequence). The CDR3 loop spans 14 amino acids. V was cut by 10 bases and J by 2 bases, with 15 bases left in between. The CDR3 here is CATREDRAGNTIYF. CDR3 DNA sequence: TGTGCCACCCGCGAGGATCGAGCTGGAAACACCATATATTTT.

The gene calls are TRBV19 and TRBJ2-7, with 11 bases matching TRBD2. V gave up 3 bases and J gave up 5 bases; unmatched junction bases: 6. CDR3 length equals 15 residues. Germline assignment: CDR1 LNHDA and CDR2 SQIVND (reference sequence). The CDR3 region is CASSIPGSGRDEQYF. CDR3 DNA sequence: TGTGCCAGTAGTATCCCCGGTAGCGGGAGGGACGAGCAGTACTTC.

The chain combines TRBV7-2 with TRBJ2-3; 9 bases are shared with TRBD2. Per germline, CDR1 SGHTA and CDR2 FQGNSA. J gave up 1 base and V 1 base, and 9 bases lay outside the gene matches. The CDR3 totals 18 residues. The CDR3 region has the DNA TGTGCCAGCAGCTTAGTTCCGGCGGGAGGGCCAGGCACAGATACGCAGTATTTT. Its translation is CASSLVPAGGPGTDTQYF.

The rearrangement links TRBV6-5 to TRBJ2-7; 12 bases fit TRBD2. The V and J ends lost 9 bases and 9 bases, in that order; junction bases with no gene match: 9. The germline V gene has CDR1 MNHEY and CDR2 SVGAGI. This CDR3 has 13 residues. The CDR3 DNA follows: TGTGCCAGTAAGACTAGCGGGAGTTCAAGGCAGTACTTC. This codes for CASKTSGSSRQYF.

The chain is built from TRBV19 and TRBJ2-7; 10 bases are shared with TRBD2. The J segment lost 2 bases and the V segment lost 4 bases, leaving 2 bases of the junction unmatched. CDR1 and CDR2 from the germline V gene are LNHDA and SQIVND (reference sequence). The CDR3 extends over 14 amino acids. The CDR3 here is CASSTLAGAYEQYF. The CDR3 nucleotides read TGTGCCAGTAGTACTCTAGCGGGAGCCTACGAGCAGTACTTC.

This chain joins TRBV24-1 and TRBJ2-5; TRBD2 aligns across 11 bases. CDR1 is KGHDR, CDR2 SFDVKD, per germline. The CDR3 is made up of 17 amino acids. The V gene end was trimmed by 4 bases and the J gene end by 1 base; junction bases not matched to a gene: 7. The CDR3: CATSDPGLAGFQETQYF. Written as DNA, the CDR3 is TGTGCCACCAGTGACCCTGGACTAGCGGGCTTCCAAGAGACCCAGTACTTC.

As DNA, the CDR3 is TGTGCCTGGACCGGACAGGGGGTGGATGGCTACACCTTC. Its protein is CAWTGQGVDGYTF. The chain has TRBV30 and TRBJ1-2; 10 nucleotides agree with TRBD1. The CDR3 extends over 13 amino acids. V shed 4 bases, J shed 6 bases, and the junction held 5 bases outside the gene matches. CDR1 and CDR2 from the germline V gene are GTSNPN and SVGIG (reference sequence).